These 9 T cell receptor beta chains were all obtained from the same sample, sequenced in a study of response to subunit inactivated influenza vaccine (dated by TCRdb to the late 2010s). The library was produced with RT-PCR. Instrument on record: Illumina HiSeq 2500. TCRdb redid the processing of the public reads, applying fastp at Q25 and MiXCR, and retained in-frame beta chains. Every entry covers one CDR3 protein and lists the most common genes and DNA from its rows. The table for this sample lists about 530,000 distinct CDR3 sequences; 10% to 15% of them were counted only once. Over 10% of the sample is in the top ten clones. The time point label here, explained by the study, means: approximately 40 days after influenza vaccine administration. This material consisted of PBMCs from blood, taken around seven weeks after vaccination. The receptors shown here come from a man between 45 and 60 years old who received an inactivated influenza vaccine. Donor details come from another sample of the same person, matched by shared clones.

The DNA for the CDR3 is TGCAGCGTTGGGGGTATTGTGGCTAGCGGGTTCGATGAGCAGTTCTTC. Translating it yields CSVGGIVASGFDEQFF. The gene calls are TRBV29-1 and TRBJ2-1; 8 bases are a match to TRBD2. This CDR3 region has 16 residues. Germline assignment: CDR1 SQVTM and CDR2 ANQGSEA. The ends lost 4 bases at V and 8 bases at J; junction bases unmatched: 16.

This chain links TRBV6-1 with TRBJ1-2; D not certain. Between the trimmed V and J ends, which lost 8 bases and 8 bases, there was a span of 15 bases. Per germline, CDR1 MNHNS and CDR2 SASEGT. The CDR3 loop spans 12 amino acids. The CDR3 sequence: CASEEDHGGYTF. The CDR3 nucleotides are TGTGCCAGCGAAGAGGACCACGGAGGCTACACCTTC.

This clonotype has ten or more counts. This chain uses TRBV6-5 with TRBJ2-5; 9 bases line up with TRBD1. J lost 4 bases, V lost 2 bases, and 8 bases had no gene match. CDR1 and CDR2 (germline): MNHEY, SVGAGI. This CDR3 contains 16 residues. CDR3 in amino acids: CASSYQPTGGRETQYF. For the CDR3, the DNA is TGTGCCAGCAGTTACCAACCGACAGGGGGGCGAGAGACCCAGTACTTC.

J is TRBJ2-7 and V is TRBV12-3 or TRBV12-4; D call uncertain. Between the trimmed V and J ends, which lost 9 bases and 13 bases, there was a span of 25 bases. This CDR3 region has 13 residues. DNA of the CDR3: TGTGCCAGTCCCAGGTCCGCGCTCTCTCTCCATTACTTC. Its translation: CASPRSALSLHYF.

The rearrangement uses TRBV7-6 and TRBJ2-3, with D uncertain. The ends were cut back, 5 bases at V and 2 bases at J, with 11 bases in the middle. CDR3 length: 14 residues. Germline CDR1 is SGHVS and CDR2 is FNYEAQ. Written as DNA, the CDR3 is TGTGCCAGCAGCCCCCTTCTCCCCACAGATACGCAGTATTTT. Encoded protein: CASSPLLPTDTQYF.

CDR3 nucleotides: TGCGCCAGCAGCCAAGTCCCCGGGGACAACTATGGCTACACCTTC. Translating gives CASSQVPGDNYGYTF. The chain is built from TRBV4-1 and TRBJ1-2, with D possibly matching TRBD1 (5 bases). Germline CDR1 and CDR2: MGHRA and YSYEKL. Trimming cost V 1 base and J 2 bases, with 11 bases left between them. The CDR3 length is 15 residues.

The gene calls are TRBV5-1 and TRBJ2-7; 8 nucleotides match TRBD1. The CDR3 runs to 16 residues. V was pared by 5 bases and J by 3 bases, with 13 bases of the junction left unmatched. Germline CDR1 and CDR2: SGHRS and YFSETQ. The DNA for the CDR3 is TGCGCCAGCAGTCAGCCACAGGGGGAGGACCTCTACGAGCAGTACTTC. Its translation: CASSQPQGEDLYEQYF.

This chain links TRBV12-3 or TRBV12-4 with TRBJ2-2, with 8 nucleotides matching TRBD2. V trimming: 0 bases; J trimming: 6 bases; junction bases outside the gene matches: 6. The CDR3 contains 16 residues. CDR3 sequence: CASSLAGGGFAGELFF. DNA for the CDR3: TGTGCCAGCAGTTTAGCCGGGGGGGGCTTCGCCGGGGAGCTGTTTTTT.

V usage is TRBV15 and J usage is TRBJ2-5, with a tentative D call TRBD2 (7 bases). V dropped 4 bases and J dropped 5 bases, with 17 bases sitting between them. CDR1 and CDR2 from the germline V gene are LNHNV and YYDKDF (reference sequence). The CDR3 length is 15 residues. In DNA, the CDR3 is TGTGCCACCAGCACTAGCGGAGGGGGTCGGGAGACCCAGTACTTC. Amino acids: CATSTSGGGRETQYF.